The sequence of this T cell receptor beta chain was determined in a study of PD-L1 blockade in urothelial cancer (TCRdb year 2017). Background on the whole study: Therapy was started in about 2014 for all patients, and atezolizumab 1,200 mg was administered intravenously every 3 weeks. Blood samples gave median yields of about 150,000 T cells and more than 80,000 unique TCRs, along with a median clonality of 0.080. Patients had an ECOG performance status of 0 or 1 and had received between 0 and 3 prior chemotherapy regimens. Durable clinical benefit was defined as a progression-free survival longer than 6 months, and TCR features were additionally tested against progression-free survival and overall survival. In the same patients, whole exome sequencing and RNA sequencing of pretreatment tumors were performed in addition to TCR sequencing. Durable clinical benefit was achieved by nine patients and was not achieved by 20 patients. Approximately 29 patients had pretreatment blood TCR-seq, about 24 had at least one posttreatment blood collection, and about 24 had tumor TCR-seq. The study was an exploratory multi-omic analysis of somatic, immune and clinical correlates of response to PD-L1 blockade with atezolizumab in urothelial cancer. Pretreatment tumor samples, along with matched peripheral blood serially collected before and after atezolizumab treatment, were subjected to TCR sequencing. About 85% of the 29 patients were males with bladder-origin urothelial cancer, and about 65% of the 29 reported a prior smoking history. Blood samples were analyzed at two time points: 3 weeks after treatment start (second dose) and 6 weeks after treatment start. Study-level results and caveats: Patients with durable benefit showed greater expansion of tumor-associated TCR clones in peripheral blood 3 weeks after starting treatment (n = 22, p = 0.022). Small sample size (n ≈ 28) and many exploratory analyses mean the results are intended to be hypothesis-generating. Improved progression-free and overall survival was found to be associated with pretreatment peripheral blood TCR clonality below the median.

Interpreted using the paper, the time point label stands for: pretreatment peripheral blood. The cohort comprised 25 to 35 patients with locally advanced or metastatic urothelial carcinoma treated at Memorial Sloan Kettering on a trial protocol. Peripheral blood mononuclear cells were collected pretreatment and during treatment, with between 1 and 8 total time points per patient. The Qiagen DNeasy Blood extraction kit was used to purify genomic DNA from total PBMCs and tumor samples. PBMCs were collected pretreatment and during treatment and were isolated and stored as previously described. Synthetic TCR analog templates were spiked into each PCR to estimate absolute template abundance from read counts. The immunoSEQ assay used bias-controlled V and J gene primers to amplify TCRbeta CDR3 regions from genomic DNA. Sequencing of rearranged TCRbeta segments was performed at approximately 20X coverage. In the authors' own workflow: Sequencing errors were corrected by clustering, and CDR3s were annotated against IMGT so that V, D and J genes could be assigned. Downstream analyses used only productive TCRbeta rearrangements and left out out-of-frame or stop-codon sequences. Clonality was calculated as one minus the Shannon entropy normalized by the log of the number of unique productive sequences. Clones differing between time points or between blood and tumor were identified using Fisher's exact test with Benjamini-Hochberg correction, with an adjusted p below 0.01 applied as the threshold. Sourced from immuneACCESS, this table was stored by TCRdb with only in-frame sequences that have V and J called. A share of the clones is absent; for the studies checked, an unresolved V gene accounts for under half, and the remainder has no known explanation. For V, J and clone size, that table is used; D and trimming come from the DNA. This sample gives under 100,000 clones in total; 90% of them show up just once. The top ten constitute 1.5% to 2% of the sample.

Details on this clone: It has no known antigen specificity. No quality values exist for individual bases; no much larger clone is one base distant.

From cysteine to phenylalanine, the CDR3 is 12 amino acids long. Only the CDR3 portion is preserved as DNA: 36 bases, with reading frame beginning at the first base. Trimming leaves V shorter by 5 bases and J shorter by 4 bases, with the junction holding 3 bases beyond the gene matches. The germline V gene provides CDR1 SQVTM and CDR2 ANQGSEA. The chain is encoded by TRBV29-1 joined to TRBJ1-1; 8 junctional bases match TRBD1. The specimen was PBMCs, collected around atezolizumab (anti-PD-L1) treatment. The receptor was isolated from a man aged 55 to 70 with urothelial cancer. The CDR3 protein: CSVQTGATEAFF. The DNA reads as follows: TGCAGCGTTCAGACAGGGGCCACTGAAGCTTTCTTT.